The following is a T cell receptor beta chain sequence with its context. RNA totalling roughly 0.5 to 1 ug underwent reverse transcription with random hexamers. One entry per CDR3 protein, called by TCRdb with MiXCR from the immunoSEQ multiplex PCR reads. The table records about 140,000 distinct CDR3 sequences, over 90% of them present only once. The sample comes from a study of CD8 T cells in Susac syndrome. This CDR3 spans 14 amino acids. Germline lookup yields CDR1 MNHNY and CDR2 SVGAGI (reference sequence). V shed 2 bases, J shed 4 bases, and the junction held 0 bases outside the gene matches. Sequencing used CD4+ T cells from PBMCs. This clonotype originated in a human donor with Susac syndrome. The rearrangement uses TRBV6-6 and TRBJ1-5; 9 bases line up with TRBD1. CDR3 protein: CASSYGTGNQPQHF. The DNA of the CDR3 is TGTGCCAGCAGTTACGGGACAGGGAATCAGCCCCAGCATTTT.